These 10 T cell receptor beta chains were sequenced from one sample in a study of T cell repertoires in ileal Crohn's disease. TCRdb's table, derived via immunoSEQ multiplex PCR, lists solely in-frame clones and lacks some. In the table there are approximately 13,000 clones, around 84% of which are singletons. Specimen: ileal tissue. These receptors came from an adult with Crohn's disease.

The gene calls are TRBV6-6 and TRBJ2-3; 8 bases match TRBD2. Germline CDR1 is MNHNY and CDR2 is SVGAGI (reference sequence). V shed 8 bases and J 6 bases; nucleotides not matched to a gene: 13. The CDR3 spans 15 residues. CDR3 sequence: CASVRGTSDVDTQYF. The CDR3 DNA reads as TGTGCCAGCGTAAGGGGGACTAGTGATGTGGATACGCAGTATTTT.

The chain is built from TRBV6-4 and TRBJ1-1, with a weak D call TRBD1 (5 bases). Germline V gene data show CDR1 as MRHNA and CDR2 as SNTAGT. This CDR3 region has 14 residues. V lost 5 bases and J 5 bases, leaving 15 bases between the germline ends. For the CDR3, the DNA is TGTGCCAGCAGTAGGTTGCCAGGGCGAACTGAAGCTTTCTTT. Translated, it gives CASSRLPGRTEAFF.

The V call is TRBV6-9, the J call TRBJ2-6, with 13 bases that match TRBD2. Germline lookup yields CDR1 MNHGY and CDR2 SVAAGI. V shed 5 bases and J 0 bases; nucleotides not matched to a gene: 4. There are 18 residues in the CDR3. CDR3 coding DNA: TGTGCCAGCAGTCTCGGGACTAGCGGGGTCTCTGGGGCCAACGTCCTGACTTTC. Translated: CASSLGTSGVSGANVLTF.

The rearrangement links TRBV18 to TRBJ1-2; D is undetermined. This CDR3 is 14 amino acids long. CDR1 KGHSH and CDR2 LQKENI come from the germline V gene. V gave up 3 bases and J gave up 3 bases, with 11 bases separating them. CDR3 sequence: CASSPNGGYYGYTF. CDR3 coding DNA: TGTGCCAGCTCACCCAATGGCGGATACTATGGCTACACCTTC.

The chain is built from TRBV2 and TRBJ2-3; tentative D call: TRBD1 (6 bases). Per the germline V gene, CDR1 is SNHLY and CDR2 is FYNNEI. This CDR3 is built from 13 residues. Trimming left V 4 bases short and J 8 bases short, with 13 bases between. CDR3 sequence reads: CASSVNLGGTQYF. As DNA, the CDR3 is TGTGCCAGCAGTGTGAACTTAGGGGGTACGCAGTATTTT.

This chain's CDR3 is CSVARTNADTQYF. The CDR3 coding sequence is TGCAGCGTCGCCCGGACTAATGCAGATACGCAGTATTTT. The V call is TRBV29-1, the J call TRBJ2-3; possible D gene TRBD2, 6 bases. V lost 6 bases, J lost 4 bases, and 14 bases lay in between. CDR1 is SQVTM and CDR2 is ANQGSEA in the germline V gene. The CDR3 is made up of 13 amino acids.

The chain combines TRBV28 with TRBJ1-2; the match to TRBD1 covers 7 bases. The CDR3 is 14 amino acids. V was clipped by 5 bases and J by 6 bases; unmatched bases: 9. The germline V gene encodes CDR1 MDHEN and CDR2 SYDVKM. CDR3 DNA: TGTGCCAGCAGTCCTCCGACAGGGTTTGATGGCTACACCTTC. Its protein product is CASSPPTGFDGYTF.

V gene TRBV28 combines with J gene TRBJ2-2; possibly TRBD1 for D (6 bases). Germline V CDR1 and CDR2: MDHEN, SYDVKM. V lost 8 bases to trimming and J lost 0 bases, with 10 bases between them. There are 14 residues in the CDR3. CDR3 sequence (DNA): TGTGCCAGCGGCCGGACAGCGAACACCGGGGAGCTGTTTTTT. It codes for CASGRTANTGELFF.

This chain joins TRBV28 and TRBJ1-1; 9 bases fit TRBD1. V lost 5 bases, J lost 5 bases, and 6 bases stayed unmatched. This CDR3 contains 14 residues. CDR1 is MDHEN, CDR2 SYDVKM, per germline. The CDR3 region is CASSTTQGATEAFF. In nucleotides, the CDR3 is TGTGCCAGCAGTACGACACAGGGGGCGACTGAAGCTTTCTTT.

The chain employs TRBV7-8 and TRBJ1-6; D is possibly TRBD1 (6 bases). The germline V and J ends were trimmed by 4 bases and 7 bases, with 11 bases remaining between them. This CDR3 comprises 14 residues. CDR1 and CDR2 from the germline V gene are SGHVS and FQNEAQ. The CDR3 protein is CASSSGQSNSPLHF. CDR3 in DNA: TGTGCCAGCAGCTCCGGACAGTCCAATTCACCCCTCCACTTT.